The 21 T cell receptor beta chains below all came from one sample that was sequenced in a study of blood T cells in healthy people across ages. A sample-barcoded 5' primer and a J-beta primer mix were used in a second PCR of roughly 6 to 12 cycles. TCRdb processed the 5' RACE reads anew with MiXCR; each CDR3 protein has one entry. This table has hundreds of thousands of distinct CDR3 sequences, 56% appearing once. The sequencing sample was made of blood. The receptors were sampled from a man aged 40-49 years in good health.

The chain couples TRBV18 to TRBJ1-4, with D possibly being TRBD1 (5 bases). The CDR3 sequence is 15 residues long. The V and J ends lost 4 bases and 4 bases respectively, with 13 bases between them. Looked up from germline, CDR1 is KGHSH and CDR2 is LQKENI. CDR3 sequence: CASSLKTAYNEKLFF. CDR3 DNA: TGTGCCAGCTCACTCAAGACAGCCTATAATGAAAAACTGTTTTTT.

CDR3 DNA sequence: TGTGCCAGCAGCTCTAGGTTTAGCGCCGGGGAGCTGTTTTTT. It encodes CASSSRFSAGELFF. The genes are TRBV7-2 and TRBJ2-2; TRBD2 might be the D (5 bases). This CDR3 spans 14 amino acids. The germline gives CDR1 SGHTA, CDR2 FQGNSA. The ends were cut back, 4 bases at V and 6 bases at J, with 12 bases in the middle.

The chain employs TRBV3-1 and TRBJ2-1; 8 bases map to TRBD2. J gave up 9 bases and V 5 bases, and 18 bases lay outside the gene matches. CDR1 LGHDT and CDR2 YNNKEL come from the germline V gene (reference sequence). The CDR3 has 17 amino acids. CDR3 sequence (DNA): TGTGCCAGCAGCGGTCCCCCGGGGACTAGTGAGGGGAGTGAGCAGTTCTTC. Its protein is CASSGPPGTSEGSEQFF.

This clonotype was seen only a few times. The J gene is TRBJ2-1, the V gene TRBV25-1, with 7 nucleotides matching TRBD2. Germline-derived CDR1 and CDR2 are MGHDK and SYGVNS. The V and J ends lost 2 bases and 10 bases, in that order; junction bases with no gene match: 5. The CDR3 runs 13 residues. CDR3 sequence (DNA): TGTGCCAGCAGTGAAGTGCGGGGGTGGGAGCAGTTCTTC. Residues: CASSEVRGWEQFF.

Concerning this clonotype itself: A much larger clone sits a single nucleotide away, making a read error possible. The chain employs TRBV28 and TRBJ2-7; no reliable D call. Germline CDR1 reads MDHEN; CDR2 reads SYDVKM. The CDR3 runs to 11 residues. Trimming removed 6 bases at V and 7 bases at J, with 10 bases between. In DNA, the CDR3 is TGTGCCAGCAGCACCCGCAATGAGCAGTACTTC. It specifies CASSTRNEQYF.

The V and J genes are TRBV7-4 and TRBJ2-7; D ambiguous. V gave up 5 bases and J gave up 7 bases, with 21 bases separating them. Germline lookup yields CDR1 SGHVT and CDR2 SQSDAQ. CDR3 length equals 15 residues. CDR3 coding DNA: TGTGCCAGCAGCCATCGACACCGGCGAACCGGGGAGCAGTACTTC. Translation gives CASSHRHRRTGEQYF.

The chain combines TRBV12-5 with TRBJ2-7, with a possible D match to TRBD1 (6 bases). The ends were cut back, 9 bases at V and 3 bases at J, with 12 bases in the middle. Per germline, CDR1 LGHNT and CDR2 FRNRAP. The CDR3 runs 12 residues. CDR3 region: CARVPGHYEQYF. As DNA, the CDR3 is TGTGCTAGGGTACCGGGACACTACGAGCAGTACTTC.

The chain links TRBV9 to TRBJ2-6; D remains ambiguous. V lost 0 bases and J 2 bases, leaving 9 bases between the germline ends. CDR1 SGDLS and CDR2 YYNGEE come from the germline V gene. CDR3 size: 16 residues. The CDR3 DNA reads as TGTGCCAGCAGCGTAGGGTTGCAAACTGGGGCCAACGTCCTGACTTTC. As protein: CASSVGLQTGANVLTF.

In this sample, this clonotype turned up many times. V gene TRBV7-2 combines with J gene TRBJ2-3; D unclear. Germline loops: CDR1 SGHTA, CDR2 FQGNSA. The CDR3 is made up of 14 amino acids. V was shortened by 0 bases and J by 3 bases, with 7 bases between the two germline ends. The CDR3 sequence is CASSLARRTDTQYF. DNA for the CDR3: TGTGCCAGCAGCTTAGCCCGCCGTACAGATACGCAGTATTTT.

The rearrangement links TRBV7-9 to TRBJ1-2; no clear D gene. CDR1 SEHNR and CDR2 FQNEAQ come from the germline V gene (reference sequence). V was cut by 0 bases and J by 1 base, with 9 bases left in between. This CDR3 region has 15 residues. The CDR3 spells CASSLAGRSNYGYTF. CDR3 DNA: TGTGCCAGCAGCTTAGCAGGCAGGAGTAACTATGGCTACACCTTC.

The chain joins TRBV20-1 to TRBJ1-5; D is perhaps TRBD1 (5 bases). This CDR3 spans 16 amino acids. V was cut by 4 bases and J by 4 bases, with 20 bases left in between. Per the germline V gene, CDR1 is DFQATT and CDR2 is SNEGSKA (reference sequence). CDR3: CSATGGIGAGNQPQHF. For the CDR3, the DNA is TGCAGTGCTACGGGAGGGATAGGGGCAGGGAATCAGCCCCAGCATTTT.

The chain has TRBV12-3 or TRBV12-4 and TRBJ1-2; 7 nucleotides align to TRBD1. V was clipped by 5 bases and J by 3 bases; unmatched bases: 21. This CDR3 is 19 amino acids long. In nucleotides, the CDR3 is TGTGCCAGCAGTCTGGGGGCCGCGGCGGGCAGGGGGGTAGACTATGGCTACACCTTC. As protein: CASSLGAAAGRGVDYGYTF.

With regard to this clonotype: Its ends do not fully match the called genes, so a read error is possible. The chain has TRBV7-7 and TRBJ2-3, with a weak D call TRBD1 (6 bases). The CDR3 loop spans 15 amino acids. Germline assignment: CDR1 SSHAT and CDR2 FNYEAQ (reference sequence). DNA for the CDR3: TGTGCTAGCAGCCCAGGGGTGACACTATTCGATACGCAGTATTTT. It is translated as CASSPGVTLFDTQYF.

In this sample, this clonotype turned up a few times. The rearrangement links TRBV11-1 to TRBJ2-3; 10 nucleotides agree with TRBD2. The CDR3 loop spans 15 amino acids. From germline, CDR1 is SGHAT and CDR2 FQDESV (reference sequence). V trimming: 5 bases; J trimming: 8 bases; junction bases outside the gene matches: 10. This CDR3 is CASSRSGGAAGTQYF. CDR3 coding DNA: TGTGCCAGCAGCCGGAGCGGGGGGGCTGCCGGTACGCAGTATTTT.

The genes are TRBV27 and TRBJ2-5, with D possibly being TRBD1 (5 bases). The CDR3 is made up of 14 amino acids. Trimming shortened V by 5 bases and J by 2 bases, and 12 bases separated the two germline ends. Looked up from germline, CDR1 is MNHEY and CDR2 is SMNVEV (reference sequence). Written as DNA, the CDR3 is TGTGCCAGCAGTCCACCGAACAGGCAAGAGACCCAGTACTTC. It codes for CASSPPNRQETQYF.

On this clonotype itself: A read error may produce the germline difference seen at one junction end. V gene TRBV27 combines with J gene TRBJ1-2, with D perhaps matching TRBD1 (6 bases). CDR1 and CDR2 (germline): MNHEY, SMNVEV (reference sequence). The CDR3 is 15 residues long. CDR3 sequence (DNA): TGTGTCAGCAGTTTCTGGGGGGGCAGTGACTATGGCTACACCTTC. Protein sequence: CVSSFWGGSDYGYTF.

This clonotype was observed a few times. This sequence joins TRBV7-2 and TRBJ2-1, with 8 bases identical to TRBD2. Germline V lookup: CDR1 SGHTA, CDR2 FQGNSA. V trimming: 6 bases; J trimming: 6 bases; junction bases outside the gene matches: 7. CDR3 length: 14 amino acids. The CDR3 sequence: CASSPGTRGNEQFF. CDR3 in DNA: TGTGCCAGCAGTCCCGGGACTAGGGGCAATGAGCAGTTCTTC.

This clonotype was counted a few times. This chain links TRBV7-2 with TRBJ1-2, with 7 bases matching TRBD1. Germline lookup yields CDR1 SGHTA and CDR2 FQGNSA. There are 14 residues in the CDR3. Unmatched junction bases numbered 4, after V lost 1 base and J lost 5 bases. CDR3 loop: CASSLDPGGYGYTF. The CDR3 DNA reads TGTGCCAGCAGCTTAGACCCAGGGGGGTATGGCTACACCTTC.

The chain has TRBV7-9 and TRBJ1-2; D unclear. The CDR3 runs to 14 residues. Germline V gene data show CDR1 as SEHNR and CDR2 as FQNEAQ (reference sequence). V was clipped by 8 bases and J by 3 bases, with 16 bases between them. Here the CDR3 reads CASAFQTPHYGYTF. For the CDR3, the DNA is TGTGCCAGCGCCTTCCAGACACCTCACTATGGCTACACCTTC. The whole variable domain, remainder taken from reference TRBV7-9 and TRBJ1-2, is DTGVSQNPRHKITKRGQNVTFRCDPISEHNRLYWYRQTLGQGPEFLTYFQNEAQLEKSRLLSDRFSAERPKGSFSTLEIQRTEQGDSAMYLCASAFQTPHYGYTFGSGTRLTVV.

V gene TRBV6-5 combines with J gene TRBJ1-1; TRBD1 is a possible D gene (5 bases). The CDR3 runs to 16 residues. In germline, CDR1 is MNHEY, CDR2 SVGAGI. V lost 5 bases to trimming and J lost 2 bases, with 18 bases between them. The CDR3 sequence: CASSRTTAAKNTEAFF. In nucleotides, the CDR3 is TGTGCCAGCAGTCGAACGACAGCAGCTAAAAACACTGAAGCTTTCTTT.

This clonotype was seen once. The V call is TRBV20-1, the J call TRBJ2-6; D might be TRBD1 or TRBD2, each matching 5 bases. The CDR3 covers 17 residues. Germline assignment: CDR1 DFQATT and CDR2 SNEGSKA (reference sequence). V lost 4 bases, J lost 1 base, and 17 bases lay in between. CDR3 amino acids: CSATGPSKRSGANVLTF. For the CDR3, the DNA is TGCAGTGCTACGGGACCCTCAAAGCGGTCTGGGGCCAACGTCCTGACTTTC.